This T cell receptor beta chain was recovered during a study of cytomegalovirus exposure and HLA in healthy donors. Looking at the study overall: Earlier, some 200 million T cells were analyzed, and 117 million unique TCR beta sequences were found among them.

V was cut by 1 base and J by 5 bases, with 15 bases left in between. CDR3 length equals 15 residues. Germline CDR1 is KGHSH and CDR2 is LQKENI. Study conclusions and caveats: What a later analysis showed was that several of the most significant clusters appeared linked to common viral pathogens.

Amplification used 60 Vbeta primers and 13 Jbeta primers. Assay: immunoSEQ multiplex PCR; the TCRdb copy retains only in-frame clones and omits some. The sample data list about 64,000 clones. Worth noting for this clone: The target antigen is unknown.

This sequence was found in a young woman in good health and CMV-seronegative. The source material was PBMCs. V gene TRBV18 combines with J gene TRBJ2-7; perhaps TRBD1 as D (5 bases). The CDR3 DNA reads as TGTGCCAGCTCACCACGAGCTGCAGGGTTCGACGAGCAGTACTTC. Translating it yields CASSPRAAGFDEQYF.